These 16 T cell receptor beta chains came from one sample sequenced in a study of radiation and T cells in renal cell carcinoma. Produced via immunoSEQ multiplex PCR; TCRdb's table is partial and in-frame only. The table lists about 150,000 clones, approximately 86% of them singletons. Time point meaning: blood 4 weeks post-SBRT, at nephrectomy. Indicated treatment: 15 Gy SBRT to primary tumor, nephrectomy 4 weeks later. Sequenced material: blood, taken from a patient whose treatment included radiotherapy and nephrectomy. These receptors came from a woman aged 45-65 years with renal cell carcinoma.

The rearrangement uses TRBV5-4 and TRBJ2-7, with a weak D call TRBD1 (5 bases). Germline CDR1 reads SGHNT; CDR2 reads YYREEE (reference sequence). The CDR3 contains 13 residues. Trimming took 2 bases from V and 2 from J, leaving 8 bases between them. This chain's CDR3 is CASSLGAAYEQYF. CDR3 coding DNA: TGTGCCAGCAGCTTAGGGGCCGCCTACGAGCAGTACTTC.

The rearrangement uses TRBV5-6 and TRBJ1-3; D is unresolved. The V gene lost 1 base and the J gene lost 5 bases, with 10 bases spanning the gap. CDR3 length equals 14 residues. Looked up from germline, CDR1 is SGHDT and CDR2 is YYEEEE. DNA of the CDR3: TGTGCCAGCAGCTTGCGCAGGTTACGAAACACCATATATTTT. It is translated as CASSLRRLRNTIYF.

The V and J genes are TRBV2 and TRBJ2-7; no clear D. Trimming took off 8 bases at V and 5 bases at J, with 16 bases between the two ends. Germline V gene lookup returns CDR1 SNHLY and CDR2 FYNNEI. The CDR3 spans 13 residues. The CDR3 protein is CASCSGNPHEQYF. The CDR3 bases are TGTGCCAGCTGTTCTGGGAACCCCCACGAGCAGTACTTC.

In this sample, this clone turned up once. The CDR3 sequence: CASRLTSGRSLTHEQFF. CDR3 DNA sequence: TGTGCCAGCAGGCTTACTAGCGGGAGATCTCTTACCCATGAGCAGTTCTTC. The chain employs TRBV27 and TRBJ2-1, with TRBD2 matching 11 bases. CDR3 size: 17 residues. The junction had 15 bases not matched to a gene; V was cut back by 6 bases and J by 8 bases. Germline V gives CDR1 MNHEY, CDR2 SMNVEV (reference sequence).

This clone was found a few times. The V gene is TRBV6-5, the J gene TRBJ1-3; D gene uncertain. V lost 7 bases, J lost 1 base, and 8 bases lay in between. This CDR3 has 13 residues. Germline-derived CDR1 and CDR2 are MNHEY and SVGAGI. The CDR3: CASTPSSGNTIYF. The CDR3 DNA follows: TGTGCCAGCACACCCTCGTCTGGAAACACCATATATTTT.

This rearrangement joins TRBV28 to TRBJ1-4; 7 positions match TRBD1. This CDR3 comprises 15 residues. J lost 3 bases, V lost 6 bases, and 7 bases had no gene match. Germline assignment: CDR1 MDHEN and CDR2 SYDVKM. Written as DNA, the CDR3 is TGTGCCAGCAGCCCCAACAGGGGAGCTAATGAAAAACTGTTTTTT. This encodes CASSPNRGANEKLFF.

V usage is TRBV27 and J usage is TRBJ1-5, with no clear D. V lost 0 bases to trimming and J lost 9 bases, with 6 bases between them. CDR1 is MNHEY and CDR2 is SMNVEV in the germline V gene (reference sequence). This CDR3 has 12 amino acids. This chain's CDR3 is CASSLSAGPQHF. As DNA, the CDR3 is TGTGCCAGCAGTTTATCGGCCGGGCCCCAGCATTTT.

J is TRBJ1-1 and V is TRBV7-3, with 7 bases fitting TRBD1. V was pared by 4 bases and J by 4 bases, with 3 bases of the junction left unmatched. Germline CDR1 and CDR2: SGHTA and FQGTGA. The CDR3 spans 13 residues. The CDR3, as DNA: TGTGCCAGCAGCTACAGACAGGGCACTGAAGCTTTCTTT. This codes for CASSYRQGTEAFF.

The chain recombines TRBV4-2 with TRBJ2-7; D uncertain. Deletions cut 0 bases from V and 2 bases from J, with 17 bases between. Germline values: CDR1 LGHNA, CDR2 YNFKEQ. This CDR3 has 17 residues. The CDR3, as DNA: TGTGCCAGCAGCCAAGACCTCAGGACGACCATACCCTACGAGCAGTACTTC. It translates to CASSQDLRTTIPYEQYF.

The chain has TRBV5-1 and TRBJ2-5; TRBD2 matches at 7 bases. The length of the CDR3 is 16 residues. Germline CDR1 and CDR2: SGHRS and YFSETQ. The junction had 11 bases not matched to a gene; V was cut back by 5 bases and J by 1 base. This CDR3 is CASRGGAGPIQETQYF. The CDR3 region has the DNA TGCGCCAGCAGGGGAGGAGCGGGACCCATCCAAGAGACCCAGTACTTC.

The rearrangement joins TRBV6-1 to TRBJ2-3, with 9 positions matching TRBD2. V shed 3 bases and J 6 bases; nucleotides not matched to a gene: 7. The CDR3 is 15 residues long. CDR1 is MNHNS, CDR2 SASEGT, per germline. In DNA, the CDR3 is TGTGCCAGCAGTGAGGGAATAGCGGGGGTTGATACGCAGTATTTT. Translated: CASSEGIAGVDTQYF.

The sample holds one count of this clone. CDR3 protein: CASSPRRQGRAGELFF. CDR3 DNA: TGTGCCAGCAGCCCGAGACGACAGGGTCGGGCCGGGGAGCTGTTTTTT. The chain recombines TRBV7-6 with TRBJ2-2; TRBD1 aligns across 7 bases. The CDR3 is 16 amino acids. The V gene's germline CDR1 is SGHVS and CDR2 FNYEAQ. J lost 6 bases, V lost 5 bases, and 12 bases had no gene match.

This chain joins TRBV2 and TRBJ2-5; perhaps TRBD2 as D (6 bases). In germline, CDR1 is SNHLY, CDR2 FYNNEI. The CDR3 length is 13 residues. The V end lost 5 bases, the J end lost 5 bases, and 12 bases lay between the germline ends. The CDR3 reads CASSPRRGETQYF. The CDR3, as DNA: TGTGCCAGCAGTCCTCGACGGGGGGAGACCCAGTACTTC.

This clone has just one count. The rearrangement uses TRBV10-1 and TRBJ2-3; D not certain. The CDR3 totals 15 residues. The germline V gene encodes CDR1 WNHNN and CDR2 SYGVQD (reference sequence). V was trimmed by 0 bases and J by 0 bases, leaving 7 bases between them. The CDR3 DNA sequence: TGCGCCAGCAGTGAGTCGACTGGTAGCACAGATACGCAGTATTTT. Protein sequence: CASSESTGSTDTQYF.

V is TRBV11-3 and J is TRBJ2-7; D may be TRBD1 (5 bases). V was cut by 8 bases and J by 2 bases, with 19 bases left in between. The CDR3 loop spans 15 amino acids. Germline values: CDR1 SGHNT, CDR2 YENEEA. CDR3 DNA: TGTGCCAGCCGAACGAAGTGCAGGGAAACCTACGAGCAGTACTTC. Amino acids: CASRTKCRETYEQYF.

The count of this clone is one. The chain couples TRBV19 to TRBJ2-3, with D possibly matching TRBD2 (6 bases). Germline V lookup: CDR1 LNHDA, CDR2 SQIVND (reference sequence). The CDR3 totals 14 residues. V lost 7 bases and J 0 bases, leaving 11 bases between the germline ends. CDR3 protein: CASTVGGSTDTQYF. CDR3 coding DNA: TGTGCCAGTACAGTGGGGGGTAGCACAGATACGCAGTATTTT.